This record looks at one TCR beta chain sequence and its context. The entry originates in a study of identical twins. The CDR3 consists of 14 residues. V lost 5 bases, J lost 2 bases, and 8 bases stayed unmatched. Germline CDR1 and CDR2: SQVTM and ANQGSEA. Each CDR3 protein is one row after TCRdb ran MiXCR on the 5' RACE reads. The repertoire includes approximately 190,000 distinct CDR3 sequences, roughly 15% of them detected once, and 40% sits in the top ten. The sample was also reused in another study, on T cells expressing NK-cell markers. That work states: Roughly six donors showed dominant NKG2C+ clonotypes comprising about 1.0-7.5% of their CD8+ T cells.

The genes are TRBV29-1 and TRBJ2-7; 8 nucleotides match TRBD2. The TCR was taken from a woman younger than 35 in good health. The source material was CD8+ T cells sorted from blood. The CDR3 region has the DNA TGCAGCGTTCAGATTAGCGGGAACCCCTACGAGCAGTACTTC. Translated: CSVQISGNPYEQYF.